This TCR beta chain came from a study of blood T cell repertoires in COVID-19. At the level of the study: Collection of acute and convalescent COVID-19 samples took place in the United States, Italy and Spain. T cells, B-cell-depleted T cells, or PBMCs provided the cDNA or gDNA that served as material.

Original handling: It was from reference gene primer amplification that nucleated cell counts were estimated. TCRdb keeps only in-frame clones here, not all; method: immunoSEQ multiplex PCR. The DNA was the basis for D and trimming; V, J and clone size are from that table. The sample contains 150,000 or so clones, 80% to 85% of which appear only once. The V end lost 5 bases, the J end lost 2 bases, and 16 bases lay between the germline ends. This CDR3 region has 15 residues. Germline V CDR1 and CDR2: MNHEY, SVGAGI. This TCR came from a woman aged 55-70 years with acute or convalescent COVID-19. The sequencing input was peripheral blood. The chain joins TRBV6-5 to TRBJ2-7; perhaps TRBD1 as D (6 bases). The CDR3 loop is CASSNILQGAYEQYF. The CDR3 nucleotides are TGTGCCAGCAGTAACATATTACAGGGCGCCTACGAGCAGTACTTC.